These 16 T cell receptor beta chains came from one sample sequenced in a study of shared clonotypes between healthy human individuals (dated by TCRdb to the early 2020s). The library was obtained by the immunoSEQ multiplex PCR assay. Here the immuneACCESS table is served through TCRdb, limited to in-frame sequences with V and J called. Missing clones are a known gap in these copies; in checked studies unresolved V genes cover under half, and the rest lacks a known reason. The sample table records under 850,000 clones; around 93% of these occur just once. The top ten clonotypes cover less than 25% of the sample. For the CD8 naive samples, CD45RO-negative cells were positively selected for CCR7, yielding a CD45RA+CCR7+ population from which TemRA cells were excluded. Sequenced material: naive CD8+ T cells sorted from blood. The label giving this sample's cell subset or site can be read as: CD45RA+CCR7+. Receptor source: a man aged 25-45 years in good health.

J is TRBJ1-5 and V is TRBV25-1; D unresolved. V gave up 1 base and J gave up 0 bases, with 13 bases separating them. CDR1 and CDR2 from the germline V gene are MGHDK and SYGVNS. The CDR3 totals 17 residues. Written as DNA, the CDR3 is TGTGCCAGCAGTGAATCCTCTGGGGTTAATAGCAATCAGCCCCAGCATTTT. Translating gives CASSESSGVNSNQPQHF. Full variable domain (missing parts from reference TRBV25-1 and TRBJ1-5): EADIYQTPRYLVIGTGKKITLECSQTMGHDKMYWYQQDPGMELHLIHYSYGVNSTEKGDLSSESTVSRIRTEHFPLTLESARPSHTSQYLCASSESSGVNSNQPQHFGDGTRLSIL.

This chain uses TRBV27 with TRBJ2-3, with 9 positions matching TRBD1. Trimming at V came to 2 bases and at J to 2 bases, leaving 5 bases not matched to a gene. The CDR3 is 16 amino acids. CDR1 MNHEY and CDR2 SMNVEV come from the germline V gene (reference sequence). The CDR3, as DNA: TGTGCCAGCAGTTTAACACAGGGGGCCTTCACAGATACGCAGTATTTT. Amino acids: CASSLTQGAFTDTQYF.

This chain connects TRBV7-9 to TRBJ2-7; 9 bases align to TRBD2. This CDR3 is built from 13 residues. J gave up 6 bases and V 5 bases, and 5 bases lay outside the gene matches. The germline V gene has CDR1 SEHNR and CDR2 FQNEAQ (reference sequence). The chain's CDR3 is CASSLGTSSEQYF. The CDR3 DNA is TGTGCCAGCAGCCTGGGGACTAGCAGCGAGCAGTACTTC.

This sequence joins TRBV6-4 and TRBJ2-1; TRBD2 aligns across 10 bases. Germline-derived CDR1 and CDR2 are MRHNA and SNTAGT. The V gene end was trimmed by 0 bases and the J gene end by 8 bases; junction bases not matched to a gene: 1. There are 14 residues in the CDR3. CDR3 in amino acids: CASSDSLAGDEQFF. Written as DNA, the CDR3 is TGTGCCAGCAGTGACTCGCTAGCGGGAGATGAGCAGTTCTTC.

This chain joins TRBV7-9 and TRBJ2-5; weak D call: TRBD2 (6 bases). CDR3 length: 15 amino acids. Germline-derived CDR1 and CDR2 are SEHNR and FQNEAQ (reference sequence). The V end lost 5 bases, the J end lost 4 bases, and 17 bases lay between the germline ends. Here the CDR3 DNA reads TGTGCCAGCAGCGCGGGGACCGGAGAACTAGAGACCCAGTACTTC. It encodes CASSAGTGELETQYF.

About this clone itself: The sample has other DNA sequences that encode this CDR3 too. The J gene is TRBJ2-1, the V gene TRBV6-6, with D uncertain. Germline-derived CDR1 and CDR2 are MNHNY and SVGAGI (reference sequence). V shed 4 bases and J shed 0 bases, with 10 bases lying between them. CDR3 size: 15 residues. The CDR3 sequence is CASSFDGSSYNEQFF. The CDR3 DNA is TGTGCCAGCAGTTTCGACGGAAGCTCCTACAATGAGCAGTTCTTC.

V gene TRBV7-8 combines with J gene TRBJ2-5; TRBD2 aligns across 10 bases. This CDR3 has 16 amino acids. Germline-derived CDR1 and CDR2 are SGHVS and FQNEAQ. V lost 5 bases to trimming and J lost 0 bases; unmatched junction nucleotides: 6. CDR3 coding DNA: TGTGCCAGCAGCCCGACTAGCGGGTCGTACCAAGAGACCCAGTACTTC. Its protein product is CASSPTSGSYQETQYF.

The CDR3 DNA sequence: TGTGCCAGCAGTGAATGGGGACGCGAGCAGTACTTC. Translation: CASSEWGREQYF. V and J are TRBV25-1 and TRBJ2-7; either TRBD1 or TRBD2 may supply D (5 bases each). Per the germline V gene, CDR1 is MGHDK and CDR2 is SYGVNS. The CDR3 covers 12 residues. Trimming took 1 base from V and 6 from J, leaving 7 bases between them.

The V gene is TRBV4-1, the J gene TRBJ2-7; D may correspond to TRBD1 or TRBD2 (6 bases each). The CDR3 spans 14 residues. CDR1 is MGHRA, CDR2 YSYEKL, per germline. V dropped 4 bases and J dropped 5 bases, with 15 bases sitting between them. CDR3: CASSPGRGVNEQYF. CDR3 bases: TGCGCCAGCAGCCCGGGAAGGGGGGTTAACGAGCAGTACTTC.

The CDR3 region is CASSSGSFYEQYF. CDR3 sequence (DNA): TGTGCCAGTTCTAGCGGGAGTTTCTACGAGCAGTACTTC. The genes are TRBV28 and TRBJ2-7; 10 bases are shared with TRBD2. Germline V gives CDR1 MDHEN, CDR2 SYDVKM. CDR3 length: 13 amino acids. V lost 9 bases and J lost 3; bases outside the gene matches: 5.

The CDR3 loop reads CASSLAGLGYEQYF. The CDR3 coding sequence is TGTGCCAGCAGCTTAGCGGGACTGGGCTACGAGCAGTACTTC. The chain combines TRBV7-8 with TRBJ2-7; the D gene is possibly TRBD2 (6 bases). The V and J ends lost 0 bases and 3 bases respectively, with 9 bases between them. Per germline, CDR1 SGHVS and CDR2 FQNEAQ. This CDR3 comprises 14 residues.

This chain connects TRBV6-1 to TRBJ2-3; tentatively, D is TRBD2 (6 bases). The germline CDR1 and CDR2 sequences are MNHNS and SASEGT. The CDR3 extends over 14 amino acids. Trimming removed 5 bases at V and 7 bases at J, with 16 bases between. In DNA form, the CDR3 reads TGTGCCAGCAGTTTACTGGGGACTTTGAATACGCAGTATTTT. Protein: CASSLLGTLNTQYF.

This clone came up once. At the DNA level, this CDR3 is encoded by other sequences in the same sample as well. The V call is TRBV19, the J call TRBJ2-2; TRBD2 is a possible D gene (5 bases). The CDR3 contains 13 residues. V shed 3 bases and J shed 8 bases, with 10 bases lying between them. Germline V gene sequence: CDR1 LNHDA, CDR2 SQIVND (reference sequence). The chain's CDR3 is CASSIGPGGELFF. In nucleotides, the CDR3 is TGTGCCAGTAGTATCGGTCCGGGAGGGGAGCTGTTTTTT.

The chain uses TRBV4-1 and TRBJ2-3; 9 nucleotides align to TRBD1. Losses at the gene ends were 1 base for V and 4 bases for J; bases not matched to a gene: 3. CDR1 and CDR2 from the germline V gene are MGHRA and YSYEKL. The length of the CDR3 is 15 residues. The CDR3 spells CASSQGQGGADTQYF. The DNA for the CDR3 is TGCGCCAGCAGCCAAGGACAGGGGGGGGCAGATACGCAGTATTTT.

The rearrangement links TRBV5-1 to TRBJ2-2; perhaps TRBD1 as D (6 bases). Trimming took off 6 bases at V and 4 bases at J, with 19 bases between the two ends. Germline V CDR1 and CDR2: SGHRS, YFSETQ. This CDR3 is built from 16 residues. In nucleotides, the CDR3 is TGCGCCAGCATGAACCCAGACAGGTCACCCACCGGGGAGCTGTTTTTT. This encodes CASMNPDRSPTGELFF.

Comments on this clone: The junction does not match germline at one end; this may be a read error. J is TRBJ1-4 and V is TRBV30, with 8 positions matching TRBD1. The germline gives CDR1 GTSNPN, CDR2 SVGIG (reference sequence). CDR3 length: 18 residues. The CDR3 region has the DNA TGTGCCTGGAGTGTAGGCACCTTCTCAGGGGGCAGGAATGAAAGACTGTTTTTT. This sequence encodes CAWSVGTFSGGRNERLFF.